The 9 T cell receptor beta chains below all came from one sample that was sequenced in a study of beta chain features in type 1 diabetes (dated by TCRdb to 2017 to 2018). These TCRs are of unknown antigen specificity. Findings and caveats that apply to the study as a whole: Type 1 diabetes patients showed a moderate but significant shortening of TCRB CDR3 length in all four CD4+ subsets.

Libraries were made using the immunoSEQ multiplex PCR assay. The entire isolated RNA was reverse transcribed using the High Capacity cDNA Reverse Transcription Kit, and thus expressed TCRB transcripts were sequenced. In TCRdb, the immuneACCESS table is reduced to in-frame sequences with V and J assigned. These tables do not hold every clone; where another copy was compared, an unresolved V gene accounts for under half, and the others remain unexplained. The sample has 330,000 or so clones on record, roughly 12% of them singletons. The top ten constitute 0.008% to 0.011% of the sample. The sequenced material came from naive CD4+ T cells from blood. The cell subset or site label here, explained by the study, means: true naive CD4+ T cells. Receptor source: a woman under 30 with type 1 diabetes.

The chain is built from TRBV2 and TRBJ2-5; D call uncertain. Germline V gives CDR1 SNHLY, CDR2 FYNNEI. The CDR3 sequence is 11 residues long. V lost 6 bases, J lost 6 bases, and 8 bases lay in between. CDR3 residues: CASRENKTQYF. CDR3 nucleotide sequence: TGTGCCAGCAGGGAAAATAAGACCCAGTACTTC.

A few counts support this clone. Distinct nucleotide sequences in the sample also encode this CDR3. J is TRBJ1-2 and V is TRBV9, with TRBD1 matching over 8 bases. V lost 0 bases to trimming and J lost 8 bases; unmatched junction nucleotides: 6. The CDR3 spans 14 residues. Germline loops: CDR1 SGDLS, CDR2 YYNGEE. This CDR3 is CASSVEQGAYGYTF. As DNA, the CDR3 is TGTGCCAGCAGCGTAGAGCAGGGGGCCTACGGCTACACCTTC. Filled out from reference TRBV9 and TRBJ1-2, the complete variable domain reads DSGVTQTPKHLITATGQRVTLRCSPRSGDLSVYWYQQSLDQGLQFLIQYYNGEERAKGNILERFSAQQFPDLHSELNLSSLELGDSALYFCASSVEQGAYGYTFGSGTRLTVV.

This clone was detected a few times. This chain uses TRBV27 with TRBJ2-7; no firm D call. Between the trimmed V and J ends, which lost 4 bases and 3 bases, there was a span of 4 bases. This CDR3 is built from 11 residues. CDR1 and CDR2 (germline): MNHEY, SMNVEV (reference sequence). In nucleotides, the CDR3 is TGTGCCAGCAGTTCCCTCTACGAGCAGTACTTC. Its protein is CASSSLYEQYF.

V usage is TRBV7-8 and J usage is TRBJ2-7; D may be TRBD1 (6 bases). The CDR3 loop spans 18 amino acids. The V gene's germline CDR1 is SGHVS and CDR2 FQNEAQ. V lost 4 bases and J lost 0, with 22 bases in between. The CDR3 is CASSSQRIVRTDSYEQYF. CDR3 nucleotides: TGTGCCAGCAGCTCGCAACGGATAGTGAGGACAGACTCCTACGAGCAGTACTTC.

V usage is TRBV7-3 and J usage is TRBJ1-2; 9 bases are a match to TRBD1. Per the germline V gene, CDR1 is SGHTA and CDR2 is FQGTGA. With 3 bases clipped from V and 4 bases from J, the junction kept 6 bases outside the gene matches. There are 15 residues in the CDR3. DNA of the CDR3: TGTGCCAGCAGCTTTACAGGGGGCTCGGGCTATGGCTACACCTTC. It codes for CASSFTGGSGYGYTF.

The chain links TRBV30 to TRBJ2-1; 12 bases are a match to TRBD2. V shed 0 bases and J 8 bases; nucleotides not matched to a gene: 14. The CDR3 runs 18 residues. The germline CDR1 and CDR2 sequences are GTSNPN and SVGIG (reference sequence). The DNA for the CDR3 is TGTGCCTGGAGTGTATCAAGGGCTAGCGGGAGGGTCGTCGATGAGCAGTTCTTC. Translation gives CAWSVSRASGRVVDEQFF.

The CDR3 DNA reads as TGCGCCAGCAGCTTGGGTGGACAGGGAGGTAATGAGCAGTTCTTC. Its protein product is CASSLGGQGGNEQFF. V is TRBV5-1 and J is TRBJ2-1; 8 bases agree with TRBD1. V lost 0 bases to trimming and J lost 7 bases; unmatched junction nucleotides: 6. Germline CDR1 SGHRS, CDR2 YFSETQ. CDR3 size: 15 residues.

This clone was detected a few times. The chain uses TRBV9 and TRBJ1-5; 7 bases agree with TRBD1. V shed 4 bases, J shed 3 bases, and the junction held 4 bases outside the gene matches. Per germline, CDR1 SGDLS and CDR2 YYNGEE. The CDR3 length is 14 residues. The CDR3 DNA reads as TGTGCCAGCAGCACGGGACAGTTCAATCAGCCCCAGCATTTT. Its protein is CASSTGQFNQPQHF.

This clone has just a few counts. V and J are TRBV18 and TRBJ2-1, with D possibly matching TRBD2 (6 bases). Germline lookup yields CDR1 KGHSH and CDR2 LQKENI. This CDR3 has 15 residues. V was trimmed by 4 bases and J by 3 bases, leaving 13 bases between them. CDR3 coding DNA: TGTGCCAGCTCACAGAGCGGGTCTGGCTACAATGAGCAGTTCTTC. It translates to CASSQSGSGYNEQFF.